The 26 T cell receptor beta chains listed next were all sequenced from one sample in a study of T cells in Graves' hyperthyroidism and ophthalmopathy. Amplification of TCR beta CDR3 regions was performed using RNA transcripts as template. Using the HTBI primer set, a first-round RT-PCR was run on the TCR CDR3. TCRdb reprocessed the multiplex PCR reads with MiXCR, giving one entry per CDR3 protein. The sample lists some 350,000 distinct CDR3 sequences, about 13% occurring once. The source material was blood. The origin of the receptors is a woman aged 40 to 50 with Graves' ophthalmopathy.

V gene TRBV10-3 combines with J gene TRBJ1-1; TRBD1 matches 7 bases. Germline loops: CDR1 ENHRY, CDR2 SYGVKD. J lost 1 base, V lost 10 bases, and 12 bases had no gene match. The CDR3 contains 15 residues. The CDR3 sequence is CASSLRDSRNTEAFF. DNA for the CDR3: TGTGCCAGCTCGCTTCGGGACAGCCGGAACACTGAAGCTTTCTTT.

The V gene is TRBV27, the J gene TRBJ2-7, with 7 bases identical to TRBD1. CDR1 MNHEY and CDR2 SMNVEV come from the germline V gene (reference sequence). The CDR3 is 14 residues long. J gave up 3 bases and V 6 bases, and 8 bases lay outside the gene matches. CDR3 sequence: CASRKEGAGYEQYF. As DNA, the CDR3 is TGTGCCAGCAGGAAAGAGGGGGCTGGCTACGAGCAGTACTTC.

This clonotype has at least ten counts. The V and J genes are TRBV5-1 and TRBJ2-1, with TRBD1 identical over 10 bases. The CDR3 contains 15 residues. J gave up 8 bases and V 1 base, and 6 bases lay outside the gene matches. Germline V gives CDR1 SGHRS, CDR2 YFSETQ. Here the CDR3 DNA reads TGCGCCAGCAGCTTGTGGACAGGGGGTGAGGATGAGCAGTTCTTC. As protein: CASSLWTGGEDEQFF.

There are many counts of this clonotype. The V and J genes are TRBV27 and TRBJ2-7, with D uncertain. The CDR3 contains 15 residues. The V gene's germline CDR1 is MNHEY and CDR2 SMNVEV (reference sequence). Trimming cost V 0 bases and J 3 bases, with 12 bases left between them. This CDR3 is CASSLSTPPNYEQYF. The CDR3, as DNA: TGTGCCAGCAGTTTATCGACCCCCCCAAACTACGAGCAGTACTTC.

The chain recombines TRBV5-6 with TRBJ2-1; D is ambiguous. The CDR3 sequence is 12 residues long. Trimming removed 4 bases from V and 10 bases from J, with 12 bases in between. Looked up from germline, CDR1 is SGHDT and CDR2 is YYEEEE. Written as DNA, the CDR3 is TGTGCCAGCAGCCGAATAATACAGGAGCAGTTCTTC. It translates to CASSRIIQEQFF.

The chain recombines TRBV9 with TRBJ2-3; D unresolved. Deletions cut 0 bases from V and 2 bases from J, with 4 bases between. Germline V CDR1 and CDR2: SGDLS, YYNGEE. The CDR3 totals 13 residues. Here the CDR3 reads CASSVGSTDTQYF. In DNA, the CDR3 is TGTGCCAGCAGCGTAGGGTCCACAGATACGCAGTATTTT.

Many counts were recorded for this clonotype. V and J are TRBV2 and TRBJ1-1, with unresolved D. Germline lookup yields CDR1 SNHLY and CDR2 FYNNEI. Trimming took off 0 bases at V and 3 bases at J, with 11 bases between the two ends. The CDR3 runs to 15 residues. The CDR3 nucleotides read TGTGCCAGCAGTGAAGCGCTTCGGTGGGACACTGAAGCTTTCTTT. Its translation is CASSEALRWDTEAFF. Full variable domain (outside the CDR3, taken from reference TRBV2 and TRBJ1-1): EPEVTQTPSHQVTQMGQEVILRCVPISNHLYFYWYRQILGQKVEFLVSFYNNEISEKSEIFDDQFSVERPDGSNFTLKIRSTKLEDSAMYFCASSEALRWDTEAFFGQGTRLTVV.

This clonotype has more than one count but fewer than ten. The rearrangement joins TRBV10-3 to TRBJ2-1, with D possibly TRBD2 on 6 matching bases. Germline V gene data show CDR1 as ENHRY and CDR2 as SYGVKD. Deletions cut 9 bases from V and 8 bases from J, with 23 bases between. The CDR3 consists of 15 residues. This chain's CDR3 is CAMSPLASATDEQFF. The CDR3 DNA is TGTGCCATGAGCCCACTAGCATCGGCTACGGATGAGCAGTTCTTC.

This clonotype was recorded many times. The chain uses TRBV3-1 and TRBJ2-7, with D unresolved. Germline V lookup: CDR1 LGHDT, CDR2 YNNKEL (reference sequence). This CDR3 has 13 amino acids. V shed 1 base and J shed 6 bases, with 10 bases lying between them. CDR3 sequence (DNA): TGTGCCAGCAGCCAAGTCAGTGACACCGAGCAGTACTTC. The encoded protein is CASSQVSDTEQYF.

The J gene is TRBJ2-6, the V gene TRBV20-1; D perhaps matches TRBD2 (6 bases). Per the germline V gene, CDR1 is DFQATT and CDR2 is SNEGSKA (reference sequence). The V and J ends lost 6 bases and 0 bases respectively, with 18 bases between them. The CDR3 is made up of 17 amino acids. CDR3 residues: CSARRGTRTSGANVLTF. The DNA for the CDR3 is TGCAGTGCCCGACGGGGGACGCGTACCTCTGGGGCCAACGTCCTGACTTTC.

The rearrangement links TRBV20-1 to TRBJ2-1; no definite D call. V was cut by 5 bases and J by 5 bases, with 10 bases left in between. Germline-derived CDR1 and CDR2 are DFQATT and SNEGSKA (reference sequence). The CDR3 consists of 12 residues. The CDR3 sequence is CSAGWVNNEQFF. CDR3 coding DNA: TGCAGTGCTGGGTGGGTCAACAATGAGCAGTTCTTC.

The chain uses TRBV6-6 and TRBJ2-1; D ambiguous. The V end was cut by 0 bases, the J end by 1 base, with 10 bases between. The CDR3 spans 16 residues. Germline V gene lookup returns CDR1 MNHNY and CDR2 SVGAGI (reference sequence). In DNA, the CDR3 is TGTGCCAGCAGTTACTCGTGGGCAAATTCCTACAATGAGCAGTTCTTC. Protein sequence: CASSYSWANSYNEQFF.

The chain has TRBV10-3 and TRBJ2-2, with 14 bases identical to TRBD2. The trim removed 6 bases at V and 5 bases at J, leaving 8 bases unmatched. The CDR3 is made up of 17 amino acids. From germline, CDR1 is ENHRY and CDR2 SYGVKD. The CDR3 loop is CAISGTSGGRRTGELFF. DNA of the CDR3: TGTGCCATCAGCGGGACTAGCGGGGGACGTAGGACCGGGGAGCTGTTTTTT.

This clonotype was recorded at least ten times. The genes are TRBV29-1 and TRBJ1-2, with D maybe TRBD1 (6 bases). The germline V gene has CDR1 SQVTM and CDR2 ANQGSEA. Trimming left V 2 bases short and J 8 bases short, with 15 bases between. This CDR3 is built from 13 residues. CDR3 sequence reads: CSVETGGAGGYTF. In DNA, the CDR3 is TGCAGCGTTGAAACGGGGGGCGCAGGCGGCTACACCTTC.

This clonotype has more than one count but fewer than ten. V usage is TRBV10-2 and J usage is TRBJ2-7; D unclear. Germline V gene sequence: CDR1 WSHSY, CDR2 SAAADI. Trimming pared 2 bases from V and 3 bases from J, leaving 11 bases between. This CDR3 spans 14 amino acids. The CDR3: CASSESRFFYEQYF. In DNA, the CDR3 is TGCGCCAGCAGTGAGAGCAGGTTCTTCTACGAGCAGTACTTC.

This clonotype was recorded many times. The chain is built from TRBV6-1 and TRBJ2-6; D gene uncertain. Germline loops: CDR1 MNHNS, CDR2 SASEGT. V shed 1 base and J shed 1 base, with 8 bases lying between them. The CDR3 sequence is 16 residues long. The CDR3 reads CASSEDEASGANVLTF. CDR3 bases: TGTGCCAGCAGTGAAGATGAGGCGTCTGGGGCCAACGTCCTGACTTTC.

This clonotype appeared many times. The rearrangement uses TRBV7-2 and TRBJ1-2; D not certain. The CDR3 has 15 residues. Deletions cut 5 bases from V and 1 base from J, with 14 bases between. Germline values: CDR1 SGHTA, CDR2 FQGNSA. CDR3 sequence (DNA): TGTGCCAGCAGCGCCCAAAGGGTCCTTAACTATGGCTACACCTTC. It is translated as CASSAQRVLNYGYTF.

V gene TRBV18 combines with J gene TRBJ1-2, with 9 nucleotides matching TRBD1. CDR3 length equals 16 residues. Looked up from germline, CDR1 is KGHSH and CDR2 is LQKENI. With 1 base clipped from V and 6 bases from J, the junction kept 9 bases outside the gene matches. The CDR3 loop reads CASSPQGQGGENGYTF. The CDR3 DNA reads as TGTGCCAGCTCACCACAGGGACAGGGCGGAGAAAATGGCTACACCTTC.

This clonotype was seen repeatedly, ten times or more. CDR3 region: CASTGGRSYEQYF. The CDR3 DNA sequence: TGTGCCAGCACGGGGGGCAGGTCCTACGAGCAGTACTTC. The V gene is TRBV6-1, the J gene TRBJ2-7, with D possibly TRBD2 on 7 matching bases. CDR3 length: 13 residues. V lost 7 bases to trimming and J lost 1 base, with 11 bases between them. Germline loops: CDR1 MNHNS, CDR2 SASEGT.

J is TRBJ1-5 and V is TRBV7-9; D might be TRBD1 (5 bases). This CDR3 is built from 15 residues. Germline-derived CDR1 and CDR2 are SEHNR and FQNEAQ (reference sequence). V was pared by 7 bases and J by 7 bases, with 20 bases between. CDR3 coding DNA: TGTGCCAGCAACGGCGGCAGGGAGGGCGGGCAGCCCCAGCATTTT. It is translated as CASNGGREGGQPQHF. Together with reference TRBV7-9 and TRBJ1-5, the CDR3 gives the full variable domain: DTGVSQNPRHKITKRGQNVTFRCDPISEHNRLYWYRQTLGQGPEFLTYFQNEAQLEKSRLLSDRFSAERPKGSFSTLEIQRTEQGDSAMYLCASNGGREGGQPQHFGDGTRLSIL.

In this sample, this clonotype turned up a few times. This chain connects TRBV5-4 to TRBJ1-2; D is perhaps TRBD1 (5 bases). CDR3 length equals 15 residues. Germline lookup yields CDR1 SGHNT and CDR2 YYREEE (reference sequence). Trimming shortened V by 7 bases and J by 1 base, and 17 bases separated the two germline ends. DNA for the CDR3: TGTGCCAGCCGACTTGCGGGGGATAATAACTATGGCTACACCTTC. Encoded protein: CASRLAGDNNYGYTF.

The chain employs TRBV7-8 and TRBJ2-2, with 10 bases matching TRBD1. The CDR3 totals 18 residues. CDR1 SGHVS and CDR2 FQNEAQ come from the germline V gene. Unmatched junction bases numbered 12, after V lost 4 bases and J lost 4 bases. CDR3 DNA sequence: TGTGCCAGCAGCTCCCTAGCCCTCCGGACAGGGGGCACCGGGGAGCTGTTTTTT. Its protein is CASSSLALRTGGTGELFF.

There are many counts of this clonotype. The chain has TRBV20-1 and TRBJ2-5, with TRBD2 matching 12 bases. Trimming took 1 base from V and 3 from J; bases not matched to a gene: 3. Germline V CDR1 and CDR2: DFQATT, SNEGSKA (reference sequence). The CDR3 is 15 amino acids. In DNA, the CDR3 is TGCAGTGCTAGAGGGGCTAGCGGGAGGGAAGAGACCCAGTACTTC. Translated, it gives CSARGASGREETQYF.

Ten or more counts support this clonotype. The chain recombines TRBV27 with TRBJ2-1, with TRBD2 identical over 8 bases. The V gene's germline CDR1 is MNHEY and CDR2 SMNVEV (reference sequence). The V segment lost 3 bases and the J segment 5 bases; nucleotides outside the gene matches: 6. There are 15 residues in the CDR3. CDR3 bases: TGTGCCAGCAGTTTCGACGGGGGGGACAACAATGAGCAGTTCTTC. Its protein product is CASSFDGGDNNEQFF.

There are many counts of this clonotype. CDR3 loop: CSAGVSGRAWGEQFF. In nucleotides, the CDR3 is TGCAGTGCAGGGGTTAGCGGGAGGGCCTGGGGTGAGCAGTTCTTC. The J gene is TRBJ2-1, the V gene TRBV20-1, with 11 bases aligning to TRBD2. The CDR3 spans 15 residues. The trim removed 6 bases at V and 9 bases at J, leaving 13 bases unmatched. CDR1 is DFQATT, CDR2 SNEGSKA, per germline (reference sequence).

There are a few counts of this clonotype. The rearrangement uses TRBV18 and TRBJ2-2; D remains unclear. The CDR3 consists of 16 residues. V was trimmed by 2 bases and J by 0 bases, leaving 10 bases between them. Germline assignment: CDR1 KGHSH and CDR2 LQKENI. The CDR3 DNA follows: TGTGCCAGCTCACCAACGAGAAGGGCGAACACCGGGGAGCTGTTTTTT. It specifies CASSPTRRANTGELFF.